The source of this T cell receptor (beta chain) is a study of T cells in Graves' hyperthyroidism and ophthalmopathy. Amplification of TCR beta CDR3 regions used RNA as the template. The TCR CDR3 first-round RT-PCR relied on the HTBI primer set. TCRdb passed the multiplex PCR reads through MiXCR, listing each CDR3 protein once. The data hold hundreds of thousands of distinct CDR3 sequences, with 38% observed a single time. The table lists this clonotype with a few counts. Antigen: not known. Per germline, CDR1 SGHTA and CDR2 FQGNSA. CDR3 size: 13 residues. V was shortened by 5 bases and J by 5 bases, with 12 bases between the two germline ends. Uncontrolled infections, other autoimmune diseases, pregnancy or lactation led to exclusion of patients. Fresh peripheral blood, about 9.9 ml, yielded the PBMCs. Broader study findings: Blood samples included most of the expanded thyroid clonotypes exceeding 0.001. The model forecast ophthalmopathy, anticipating it by a median around 6.5 months before onset.

The rearrangement uses TRBV7-2 and TRBJ1-1; no clear D gene. The source of this sequence is a man younger than 35 with Graves' hyperthyroidism. Sequences were obtained from blood. Here the CDR3 DNA reads TGTGCCAGCAGCCGGCGGAGAGGTACTGAAGCTTTCTTT. Translating gives CASSRRRGTEAFF.